This paragraph covers one T cell receptor beta chain sequence. Antigen specificity is unknown. The data originate from a study of cytomegalovirus exposure and HLA in healthy donors. Study observations and caveats: Reports credit the classifier with highly specific, highly sensitive diagnosis of cytomegalovirus status. In an earlier analysis, about 87% or about 30%: the productive usage of most TCR beta V segments. Through in vitro validation, a few CMV-associated chains were shown to be specific for CMV antigens.

The CDR3 is 16 residues long. CDR1 is PRHDT, CDR2 FYEKMQ, per germline (reference sequence). With 5 bases removed from V and 1 base from J, the gap between germline ends came to 17 bases. Primers for the PCR totalled 60 Vbeta and 13 Jbeta. Using immunoSEQ multiplex PCR, the repertoire was profiled, and TCRdb retains in-frame clones only, with some absent. Of some 140,000 clones listed, roughly 80% are singletons. This TCR derives from a man aged 30 to 39 in good health and CMV-seropositive. The sample consisted of PBMCs. The V call is TRBV13, the J call TRBJ2-5; a weak D match, TRBD1 (5 bases). CDR3 sequence: CASSPRLGQAQETQYF. The CDR3 DNA reads TGTGCCAGCAGCCCCCGGTTGGGGCAGGCCCAAGAGACCCAGTACTTC.